This TCR beta chain is from a study of Ad26.COV2.S vaccination and SARS-CoV-2 variants. Whole-study findings and limits: A substantial breadth of spike-specific CD8+ and CD4+ T cell responses after vaccination has been reported. Vaccine recipients surpassed placebo recipients in spike-specific TCR breadth.

On this clone itself: Antigen specificity is unknown.

Produced via immunoSEQ multiplex PCR; TCRdb's table is partial and in-frame only. The sample has under 600,000 clones; 80% to 90% are singletons. Germline CDR1 and CDR2: LGHDT and YNNKEL (reference sequence). The CDR3 extends over 17 amino acids. V gave up 4 bases and J gave up 5 bases; unmatched junction bases: 13. The treatment denotes: some 20 received Ad26.COV2.S at low or high dose, single or two shots; about 5 received placebo; per-sample allocation not given. It was on day 63 after the first vaccine or placebo injection that samples were taken. The donor was a Boston adult aged 18-55 years. Spike of the Wuhan-strain SARS-CoV-2 was expressed by an Ad26 vector, which formed the vaccine.

Sequenced material: peripheral blood, taken in a trial of Ad26.COV2.S vaccine versus placebo. The chain employs TRBV3-1 (or the pseudogene TRBV3-2) and TRBJ2-5; TRBD2 agrees at 10 bases. The TCR comes from a person between 18 and 60 years old who received the Ad26.COV2.S COVID-19 vaccine or a placebo. CDR3 sequence reads: CASSRWGLAGEGETQYF. The CDR3 DNA is TGTGCCAGCAGCCGCTGGGGGCTAGCGGGAGAGGGGGAGACCCAGTACTTC.